This record concerns one T cell receptor beta chain sequence. The source of the sample is a study of response to subunit inactivated influenza vaccine. The V gene lost 0 bases and the J gene lost 5 bases, with 7 bases spanning the gap. This CDR3 is 13 amino acids long. Per germline, CDR1 MGHRA and CDR2 YSYEKL. TCRdb analysed the RT-PCR reads with MiXCR anew, one entry per CDR3 protein. The data contain about 780,000 distinct CDR3 sequences, less than 20% of them singletons. The chain recombines TRBV4-1 with TRBJ2-5; D is unclear. This receptor was obtained from a man aged 50 to 60 who received an inactivated influenza vaccine. The input for sequencing was PBMCs from blood, taken about 5 days after vaccination. CDR3 coding DNA: TGCGCCAGCAGCCAAGATCGGTATGAGACCCAGTACTTC. Translated, it gives CASSQDRYETQYF.